This T cell receptor (beta chain) came from a study of Graves' ophthalmopathy and Graves' hyperthyroidism. This clonotype was seen at least ten times. What it binds is not known. V gave up 9 bases and J gave up 1 base, with 12 bases separating them. The CDR3 totals 13 residues. CDR1 is SGHTA and CDR2 is FQGNSA in the germline V gene. Study-level points and caveats: Appearing in blood as well were most expanded thyroid clonotypes above 0.001 frequency.

Transcripts of RNA were the source for amplifying TCR beta CDR3 regions. The authors performed first-round RT-PCR with HTBI primers and then a second-round multiplex PCR. Using its own MiXCR run on the multiplex PCR reads, TCRdb lists one record per CDR3 protein. The table shows 400,000 to 450,000 distinct CDR3 sequences, with under 25% occurring only once. V gene TRBV7-2 combines with J gene TRBJ1-1; no reliable D call. The source is a woman aged 18-29 years with stable Graves' hyperthyroidism. Input material: peripheral blood. CDR3: CASLLAENTEAFF. The CDR3 nucleotides read TGTGCCAGTCTCCTCGCAGAGAACACTGAAGCTTTCTTT. Drawing the rest from reference TRBV7-2 and TRBJ1-1, the complete variable domain is GAGVSQSPSNKVTEKGKDVELRCDPISGHTALYWYRQSLGQGLEFLIYFQGNSAPDKSGLPSDRFSAERTGGSVSTLTIQRTQQEDSAVYLCASLLAENTEAFFGQGTRLTVV.